The TCR beta chain described here comes from a study of regulatory T cells in long-lasting Graves disease. Libraries of TCR beta came from iRepertoire HTBI primers plus Arm-PCR of CDR3 regions. TCRdb re-called the multiplex PCR reads with MiXCR, one entry per CDR3 protein. The sample holds hundreds of thousands of distinct CDR3 sequences, about 13% seen once. The table lists this clonotype with many counts. Its antigen remains unidentified. The time point denotes: newly diagnosed GD, antithyroid drugs for less than 3 months. Scientists built the TCR library using RNA that was extracted from PBMCs. EDTA tubes were used for drawing nine milliliters of peripheral blood. Germline values: CDR1 SGHVS, CDR2 FQNEAQ. The V segment lost 5 bases and the J segment 5 bases; nucleotides outside the gene matches: 9. The CDR3 loop spans 15 amino acids. Broader study findings: Patients whose Graves' disease persisted exhibited lower TCR diversity than those newly diagnosed.

This sample also appeared in a second study, on T cells in Graves' hyperthyroidism and ophthalmopathy.

The TCR comes from a man younger than 45 with Graves disease. The specimen was peripheral blood mononuclear cells (PBMCs), collected at new diagnosis, from a patient treated with antithyroid drugs. The J gene is TRBJ2-7, the V gene TRBV7-8, with 10 bases matching TRBD2. The CDR3 DNA is TGTGCCAGCAGCCCTGTGGCTAGCGGGAGTAACGAGCAGTACTTC. Translation gives CASSPVASGSNEQYF.